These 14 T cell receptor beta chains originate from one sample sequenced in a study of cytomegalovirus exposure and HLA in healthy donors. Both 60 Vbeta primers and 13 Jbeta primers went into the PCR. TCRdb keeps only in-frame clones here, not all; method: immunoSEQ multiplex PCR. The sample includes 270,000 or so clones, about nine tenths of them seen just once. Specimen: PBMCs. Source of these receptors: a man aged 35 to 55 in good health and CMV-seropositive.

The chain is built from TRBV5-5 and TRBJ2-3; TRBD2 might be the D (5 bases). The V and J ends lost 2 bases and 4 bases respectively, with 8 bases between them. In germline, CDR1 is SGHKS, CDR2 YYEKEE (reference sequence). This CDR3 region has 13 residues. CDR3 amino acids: CASSFGVADTQYF. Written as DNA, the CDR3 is TGTGCCAGCAGCTTCGGGGTAGCAGATACGCAGTATTTT.

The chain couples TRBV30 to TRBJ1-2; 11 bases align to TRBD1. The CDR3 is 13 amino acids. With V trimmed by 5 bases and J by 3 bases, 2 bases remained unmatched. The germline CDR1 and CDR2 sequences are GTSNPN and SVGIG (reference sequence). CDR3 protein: CAWGQGAYYGYTF. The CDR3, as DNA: TGTGCCTGGGGACAGGGGGCTTACTATGGCTACACCTTC.

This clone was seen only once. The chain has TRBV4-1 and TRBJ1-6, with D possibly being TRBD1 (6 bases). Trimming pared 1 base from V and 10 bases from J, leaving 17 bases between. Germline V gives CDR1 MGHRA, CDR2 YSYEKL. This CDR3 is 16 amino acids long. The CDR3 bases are TGCGCCAGCAGCCAAGCAAGGGGCAGGGGCCCGTCACCCCTCCACTTT. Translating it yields CASSQARGRGPSPLHF.

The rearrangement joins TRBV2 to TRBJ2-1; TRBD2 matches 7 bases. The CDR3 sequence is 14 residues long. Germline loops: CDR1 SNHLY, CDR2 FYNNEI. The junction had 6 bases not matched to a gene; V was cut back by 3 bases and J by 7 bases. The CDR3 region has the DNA TGTGCCAGCAGTGAGGTATTAGCGGGTAATGAGCAGTTCTTC. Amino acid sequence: CASSEVLAGNEQFF.

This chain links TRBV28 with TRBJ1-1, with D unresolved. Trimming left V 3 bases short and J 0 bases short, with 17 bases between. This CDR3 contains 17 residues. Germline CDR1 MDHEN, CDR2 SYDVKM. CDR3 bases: TGTGCCAGCAGTTTGAGTATGGGCTCCAACATGAACACTGAAGCTTTCTTT. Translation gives CASSLSMGSNMNTEAFF.

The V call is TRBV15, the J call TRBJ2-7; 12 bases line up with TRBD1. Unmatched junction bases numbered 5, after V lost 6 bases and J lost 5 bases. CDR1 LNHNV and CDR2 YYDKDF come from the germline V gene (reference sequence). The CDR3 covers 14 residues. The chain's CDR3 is CATRRGQGAHEQYF. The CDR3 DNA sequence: TGTGCCACCAGGCGGGGACAGGGGGCCCACGAGCAGTACTTC.

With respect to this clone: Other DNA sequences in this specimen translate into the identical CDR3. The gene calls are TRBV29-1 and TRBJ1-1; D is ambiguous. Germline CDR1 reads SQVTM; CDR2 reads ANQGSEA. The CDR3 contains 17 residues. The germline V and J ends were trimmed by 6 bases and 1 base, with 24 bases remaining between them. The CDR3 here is CSVFTSGERHTNTEAFF. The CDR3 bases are TGCAGCGTGTTCACAAGTGGAGAACGGCATACGAACACTGAAGCTTTCTTT. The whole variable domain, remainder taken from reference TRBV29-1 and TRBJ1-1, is SAVISQKPSRDICQRGTSLTIQCQVDSQVTMMFWYRQQPGQSLTLIATANQGSEATYESGFVIDKFPISRPNLTFSTLTVSNMSPEDSSIYLCSVFTSGERHTNTEAFFGQGTRLTVV.

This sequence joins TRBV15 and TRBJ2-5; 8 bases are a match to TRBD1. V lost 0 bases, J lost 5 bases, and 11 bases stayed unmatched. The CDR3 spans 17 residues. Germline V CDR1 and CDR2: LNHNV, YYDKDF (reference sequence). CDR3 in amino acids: CATSRDGVRGLRETQYF. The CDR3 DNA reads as TGTGCCACCAGCAGAGATGGAGTCAGGGGGCTCAGGGAGACCCAGTACTTC.

CDR3 DNA sequence: TGTGCCAGCAGTCCTCCACAGGGCAGTGGAAGGTATGGCTACACCTTC. Amino acid sequence: CASSPPQGSGRYGYTF. The chain carries TRBV28 and TRBJ1-2; perhaps TRBD1 as D (6 bases). The CDR3 runs 16 residues. The V and J ends lost 5 bases and 5 bases respectively, with 21 bases between them. Germline V gene sequence: CDR1 MDHEN, CDR2 SYDVKM.

The CDR3 DNA reads as TGTGCCAGCAGTTTACGTCTAGCGGGAGTGGCAGATACGCAGTATTTT. Protein sequence: CASSLRLAGVADTQYF. The chain carries TRBV27 and TRBJ2-3, with 10 bases lining up with TRBD2. The CDR3 is 16 residues long. The trim removed 2 bases at V and 4 bases at J, leaving 6 bases unmatched. Germline V gene sequence: CDR1 MNHEY, CDR2 SMNVEV (reference sequence).

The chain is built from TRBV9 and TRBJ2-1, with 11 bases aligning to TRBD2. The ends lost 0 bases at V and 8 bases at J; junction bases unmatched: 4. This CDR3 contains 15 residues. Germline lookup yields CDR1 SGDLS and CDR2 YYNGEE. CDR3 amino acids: CASSVGTSGRDEQFF. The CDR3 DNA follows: TGTGCCAGCAGCGTAGGGACTAGCGGGCGGGATGAGCAGTTCTTC.

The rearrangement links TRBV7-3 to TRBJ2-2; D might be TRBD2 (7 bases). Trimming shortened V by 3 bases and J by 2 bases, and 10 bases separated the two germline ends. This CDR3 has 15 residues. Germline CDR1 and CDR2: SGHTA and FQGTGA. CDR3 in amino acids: CASSFGGTNTGELFF. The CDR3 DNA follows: TGTGCCAGCAGCTTCGGGGGGACAAACACCGGGGAGCTGTTTTTT. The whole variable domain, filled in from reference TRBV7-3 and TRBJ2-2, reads GAGVSQTPSNKVTEKGKYVELRCDPISGHTALYWYRQSLGQGPEFLIYFQGTGAADDSGLPNDRFFAVRPEGSVSTLKIQRTERGDSAVYLCASSFGGTNTGELFFGEGSRLTVL.

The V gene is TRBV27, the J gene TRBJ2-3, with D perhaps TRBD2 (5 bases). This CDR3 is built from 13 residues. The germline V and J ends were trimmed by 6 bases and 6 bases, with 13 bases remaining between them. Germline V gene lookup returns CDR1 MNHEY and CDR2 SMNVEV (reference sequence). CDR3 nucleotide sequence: TGTGCCAGCAGGACTAATTCGGGGGATACGCAGTATTTT. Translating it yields CASRTNSGDTQYF.

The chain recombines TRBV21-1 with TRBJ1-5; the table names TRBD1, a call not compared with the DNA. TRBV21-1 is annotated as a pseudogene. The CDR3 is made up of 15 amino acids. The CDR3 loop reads CASSKGRTGSQPQHF. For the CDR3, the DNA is TGTGCCAGCAGCAAAGGCCGGACAGGGAGCCAGCCCCAGCATTTT.